This entry lists 24 T cell receptor beta chains sequenced from one sample in a study of shared clonotypes between healthy human individuals. The naive CD8 population came from CD45RO-negative cells selected for CCR7, without terminally differentiated effector memory CD45RA+ cells. Assay: immunoSEQ multiplex PCR; the TCRdb copy retains only in-frame clones and omits some. The sample records fewer than 800,000 clones, under 95% being singletons. Sequencing was performed on naive CD8+ T cells sorted from blood. These receptors all come from a man aged 25-45 years in good health.

The chain couples TRBV18 to TRBJ2-2, with a possible D match to TRBD1 (6 bases). The CDR3 has 14 residues. The germline V gene has CDR1 KGHSH and CDR2 LQKENI. V lost 2 bases to trimming and J lost 5 bases, with 9 bases between them. The CDR3 region is CASSPTGTTGELFF. For the CDR3, the DNA is TGTGCCAGCTCACCAACAGGGACGACCGGGGAGCTGTTTTTT. Complete variable domain (other parts from reference TRBV18 and TRBJ2-2): NAGVMQNPRHLVRRRGQEARLRCSPMKGHSHVYWYRQLPEEGLKFMVYLQKENIIDESGMPKERFSAEFPKEGPSILRIQQVVRGDSAAYFCASSPTGTTGELFFGEGSRLTVL.

The sample holds one count of this clone. The chain combines TRBV7-3 with TRBJ2-1; possibly TRBD1 for D (5 bases). The V end was cut by 2 bases, the J end by 6 bases, with 11 bases between. Per germline, CDR1 SGHTA and CDR2 FQGTGA. The CDR3 is 14 residues long. Written as DNA, the CDR3 is TGTGCCAGCAGCTTAGACCGGACAAGCAATGAGCAGTTCTTC. Amino acid sequence: CASSLDRTSNEQFF.

The chain combines TRBV7-9 with TRBJ2-7; 8 bases map to TRBD1. V was clipped by 5 bases and J by 6 bases; unmatched bases: 15. The CDR3 loop spans 16 amino acids. Germline CDR1 is SEHNR and CDR2 is FQNEAQ (reference sequence). The CDR3, as DNA: TGTGCCAGCAGCGCTCCCGACAGGGGAATCAACAGCGAGCAGTACTTC. It yields the protein CASSAPDRGINSEQYF.

The V and J genes are TRBV7-9 and TRBJ2-7; 7 positions match TRBD1. With 1 base clipped from V and 5 bases from J, the junction kept 14 bases outside the gene matches. The CDR3 is made up of 17 amino acids. Germline V gives CDR1 SEHNR, CDR2 FQNEAQ (reference sequence). The CDR3 protein is CASSLGRTYRGENEQYF. CDR3 nucleotides: TGTGCCAGCAGCTTAGGGCGAACATACAGGGGAGAGAACGAGCAGTACTTC. The variable domain in full, with the rest retrieved from reference TRBV7-9 and TRBJ2-7, is DTGVSQNPRHKITKRGQNVTFRCDPISEHNRLYWYRQTLGQGPEFLTYFQNEAQLEKSRLLSDRFSAERPKGSFSTLEIQRTEQGDSAMYLCASSLGRTYRGENEQYFGPGTRLTVT.

V usage is TRBV28 and J usage is TRBJ2-1; 9 bases fit TRBD2. The CDR3 is made up of 15 amino acids. The J segment lost 7 bases and the V segment lost 3 bases, leaving 7 bases of the junction unmatched. CDR1 is MDHEN, CDR2 SYDVKM, per germline. CDR3 sequence reads: CASSLLVAGANEQFF. In nucleotides, the CDR3 is TGTGCCAGCAGTTTGTTGGTAGCGGGAGCGAATGAGCAGTTCTTC.

The genes are TRBV15 and TRBJ2-7; tentatively, D is TRBD2 (6 bases). The CDR3 runs 16 residues. From germline, CDR1 is LNHNV and CDR2 YYDKDF (reference sequence). Trimming stripped 0 bases from V and 4 bases from J, with 16 bases between. The CDR3 is CATSREAGLLEYEQYF. CDR3 sequence (DNA): TGTGCCACCAGCAGAGAGGCGGGACTCCTAGAGTACGAGCAGTACTTC.

There are a few counts of this clone. The genes are TRBV6-4 and TRBJ2-2, with 10 bases aligning to TRBD1. V gave up 2 bases and J gave up 3 bases; unmatched junction bases: 0. The germline V gene has CDR1 MRHNA and CDR2 SNTAGT. The CDR3 contains 15 residues. The CDR3 loop reads CASSDGQGDTGELFF. CDR3 sequence (DNA): TGTGCCAGCAGTGACGGACAGGGGGACACCGGGGAGCTGTTTTTT.

J is TRBJ1-4 and V is TRBV19, with TRBD1 identical over 8 bases. CDR3 length equals 15 residues. In germline, CDR1 is LNHDA, CDR2 SQIVND (reference sequence). J lost 4 bases, V lost 10 bases, and 11 bases had no gene match. CDR3 in DNA: TGTGCCACCGACCCTACAGGGGGTATTAATGAAAAACTGTTTTTT. It encodes CATDPTGGINEKLFF.

The V and J genes are TRBV18 and TRBJ2-1, with TRBD1 as a possible D gene (5 bases). The ends were cut back, 3 bases at V and 7 bases at J, with 22 bases in the middle. Germline CDR1 reads KGHSH; CDR2 reads LQKENI. The CDR3 runs 17 residues. For the CDR3, the DNA is TGTGCCAGCTCACCTTCAACCCCAGGGATTTCGCGGAATGAGCAGTTCTTC. Encoded protein: CASSPSTPGISRNEQFF.

V usage is TRBV14 and J usage is TRBJ2-4; 9 bases fit TRBD2. The trim removed 2 bases at V and 4 bases at J, leaving 12 bases unmatched. Germline assignment: CDR1 SGHDN and CDR2 FVKESK. The CDR3 covers 18 residues. The CDR3 sequence: CASSQLSSGKVGKNIQYF. The CDR3 bases are TGTGCCAGCAGCCAATTGTCTAGCGGGAAGGTGGGGAAAAACATTCAGTACTTC.

The chain has TRBV5-4 and TRBJ1-2, with D hard to call. The V gene lost 4 bases and the J gene lost 0 bases, with 16 bases spanning the gap. The CDR3 runs 16 residues. In germline, CDR1 is SGHNT, CDR2 YYREEE (reference sequence). CDR3 in amino acids: CASSPGGRDTNYGYTF. CDR3 in DNA: TGTGCCAGCAGCCCGGGAGGCAGAGATACTAACTATGGCTACACCTTC.

This chain links TRBV5-6 with TRBJ2-6; D uncertain. From germline, CDR1 is SGHDT and CDR2 YYEEEE. The germline V and J ends were trimmed by 4 bases and 4 bases, with 9 bases remaining between them. The CDR3 contains 14 residues. The CDR3 loop reads CASSPKAGANVLTF. CDR3 sequence (DNA): TGTGCCAGCAGCCCCAAAGCGGGGGCCAACGTCCTGACTTTC. Combining the CDR3 with reference TRBV5-6 and TRBJ2-6 gives the whole variable domain DAGVTQSPTHLIKTRGQQVTLRCSPKSGHDTVSWYQQALGQGPQFIFQYYEEEERQRGNFPDRFSGHQFPNYSSELNVNALLLGDSALYLCASSPKAGANVLTFGAGSRLTVL.

The chain couples TRBV5-1 to TRBJ2-2, with D possibly TRBD1 on 5 matching bases. Germline V CDR1 and CDR2: SGHRS, YFSETQ. CDR3 length equals 16 residues. Trimming cost V 0 bases and J 3 bases, with 12 bases left between them. In nucleotides, the CDR3 is TGCGCCAGCAGCTTGGCCGAAGGGGCGTACACCGGGGAGCTGTTTTTT. This sequence encodes CASSLAEGAYTGELFF.

The chain links TRBV10-3 to TRBJ1-4; D perhaps matches TRBD1 (5 bases). Trimming pared 4 bases from V and 3 bases from J, leaving 6 bases between. Germline assignment: CDR1 ENHRY and CDR2 SYGVKD. The CDR3 loop spans 13 amino acids. The CDR3 sequence: CAISATANEKLFF. CDR3 nucleotides: TGTGCCATCAGTGCGACAGCTAATGAAAAACTGTTTTTT.

This chain uses TRBV7-2 with TRBJ1-5, with D uncertain. V dropped 1 base and J dropped 8 bases, with 15 bases sitting between them. Germline V gene lookup returns CDR1 SGHTA and CDR2 FQGNSA. CDR3 length: 15 amino acids. The CDR3 DNA follows: TGTGCCAGCAGCTTAGGGACCTTGGGGTTTGAGCCCCAGCATTTT. Amino acid sequence: CASSLGTLGFEPQHF.

V is TRBV15 and J is TRBJ1-5, with 8 nucleotides matching TRBD1. In germline, CDR1 is LNHNV, CDR2 YYDKDF (reference sequence). With 0 bases clipped from V and 6 bases from J, the junction kept 4 bases outside the gene matches. CDR3 length: 15 amino acids. DNA of the CDR3: TGTGCCACCAGCAGAGACAGGGGGCTCATTCAGCCCCAGCATTTT. It is translated as CATSRDRGLIQPQHF.

This chain connects TRBV4-3 to TRBJ2-2; D ambiguous. Germline CDR1 LGHNA, CDR2 YSLEER. The germline V and J ends were trimmed by 0 bases and 4 bases, with 15 bases remaining between them. The CDR3 runs 17 residues. CDR3 in DNA: TGCGCCAGCAGCCAAGATTCCGTCGGGCTTTCCACCGGGGAGCTGTTTTTT. Its protein product is CASSQDSVGLSTGELFF.

V usage is TRBV7-9 and J usage is TRBJ2-5; D is perhaps TRBD1 (6 bases). Trimming pared 2 bases from V and 1 base from J, leaving 11 bases between. Germline V CDR1 and CDR2: SEHNR, FQNEAQ (reference sequence). The CDR3 contains 15 residues. As DNA, the CDR3 is TGTGCCAGCAGCTTACTGGACAGCCTCCAAGAGACCCAGTACTTC. This translates into CASSLLDSLQETQYF.

CDR3 DNA sequence: TGCGCCAGCAGTCAACTAGCGGGAGGGTCGAATGAGCAGTTCTTC. This sequence encodes CASSQLAGGSNEQFF. The chain is built from TRBV4-1 and TRBJ2-1; 13 positions match TRBD2. From germline, CDR1 is MGHRA and CDR2 YSYEKL. With 6 bases clipped from V and 7 bases from J, the junction kept 6 bases outside the gene matches. This CDR3 contains 15 residues.

V usage is TRBV29-1 and J usage is TRBJ2-7; TRBD2 matches at 9 bases. The germline gives CDR1 SQVTM, CDR2 ANQGSEA. This CDR3 comprises 13 residues. Trimming at V came to 7 bases and at J to 2 bases, leaving 6 bases not matched to a gene. The CDR3 DNA reads TGCAGCGCCCTCTTAGCGGGAGCCTACGAGCAGTACTTC. Translated, it gives CSALLAGAYEQYF.

This clone was detected once. The chain employs TRBV27 and TRBJ2-3; TRBD2 is a possible D gene (5 bases). V was trimmed by 0 bases and J by 1 base, leaving 11 bases between them. This CDR3 comprises 16 residues. Germline V lookup: CDR1 MNHEY, CDR2 SMNVEV (reference sequence). The CDR3 spells CASSLSAGQGTDTQYF. The CDR3 region has the DNA TGTGCCAGCAGTTTATCGGCGGGTCAAGGCACAGATACGCAGTATTTT.

The chain has TRBV5-1 and TRBJ1-1; 7 nucleotides align to TRBD1. The V gene's germline CDR1 is SGHRS and CDR2 YFSETQ. V was pared by 7 bases and J by 7 bases, with 10 bases of the junction left unmatched. The CDR3 has 13 residues. The CDR3 nucleotides are TGCGCCAGCGGACAGACAGGGTTGGTTGAAGCTTTCTTT. It yields the protein CASGQTGLVEAFF. Based on the CDR3 plus reference TRBV5-1 and TRBJ1-1, the full variable domain is KAGVTQTPRYLIKTRGQQVTLSCSPISGHRSVSWYQQTPGQGLQFLFEYFSETQRNKGNFPGRFSGRQFSNSRSEMNVSTLELGDSALYLCASGQTGLVEAFFGQGTRLTVV.

CDR3 nucleotides: TGTGCCATCAGTGAGGGCGGGAGCTCCTACGAGCAGTACTTC. Encoded protein: CAISEGGSSYEQYF. V usage is TRBV10-3 and J usage is TRBJ2-7, with 7 bases aligning to TRBD2. The germline gives CDR1 ENHRY, CDR2 SYGVKD. J gave up 0 bases and V 2 bases, and 1 base lay outside the gene matches. This CDR3 region has 14 residues.

This clone was detected only once. The chain uses TRBV27 and TRBJ2-1, with 11 nucleotides matching TRBD2. The germline gives CDR1 MNHEY, CDR2 SMNVEV (reference sequence). Trimming took 2 bases from V and 9 from J; bases not matched to a gene: 3. CDR3 length: 14 residues. The CDR3 DNA is TGTGCCAGCAGTTTAACTAGCGGGAGTGGTGAGCAGTTCTTC. It is translated as CASSLTSGSGEQFF.